This T cell receptor beta chain was captured by sequencing in a study of T cells in Graves' hyperthyroidism and ophthalmopathy. Using about 10 ml of fresh peripheral blood, PBMCs were prepared. TCR beta CDR3 regions were amplified from RNA transcripts. The HTBI primer set drove a first-round RT-PCR of the TCR CDR3. In TCRdb, the multiplex PCR reads were re-called with MiXCR into one record per CDR3 protein. The sample carries 600,000 or so distinct CDR3 sequences, around 15% recorded once. This clonotype was detected only a few times. From germline, CDR1 is MNHEY and CDR2 SVGEGT. The CDR3 spans 16 residues. The V and J ends lost 8 bases and 0 bases, in that order; junction bases with no gene match: 12.

The V call is TRBV6-2 or TRBV6-3, the J call TRBJ2-7; 8 bases match TRBD2. The sequenced sample consisted of blood. The clonotype comes from a woman aged 25 to 45 with Graves' hyperthyroidism. CDR3 protein: CASVLRVLAGSYEQYF. The CDR3 nucleotides read TGTGCCAGCGTACTCCGCGTCCTAGCGGGCTCCTACGAGCAGTACTTC.